The rows below give T cell receptor beta chains drawn from one sample of a study of T cell repertoires in cytomegalovirus infection. No antigen has been assigned to these receptors. Each CDR3 protein gets one entry after TCRdb re-called the reads with MiXCR. The table lists some 940,000 distinct CDR3 sequences, around 29% of them singletons. The sample here was cultured CD8+ T cells from PBMCs, taken from culture after CMV antigen stimulation. These receptors all stem from a human donor in good health (CMV status not recorded). Some clones in this sample may be carry-over from other donors' samples. Both conserved end residues are trimmed from each CDR3. A D gene is named only where the DNA matches it firmly. Not all rows give a size; the values are once, few, many and, for expanded clones, a class.

j_gene	abundance	v_gene	len	d_gene	CDR3aa
TRBJ1-1	-	TRBV7-9	12	-	ASSLAGFDTEAF
TRBJ1-2	-	TRBV12-3/TRBV12-4	12	-	ASSLARSNYGYT
TRBJ1-2	-	TRBV27	11	-	ASSLLGGGGYT
TRBJ2-1	few	TRBV6-5	12	TRBD2	ASSSGLARDEQF
TRBJ2-5	-	TRBV12-3/TRBV12-4	12	-	ASSLSRGVETQY
TRBJ1-4	few	TRBV12-3/TRBV12-4	13	-	ASSLDKRGYGKLF
TRBJ1-5	few	TRBV20-1	13	-	SANPTGASNQPQH
TRBJ2-1	-	TRBV25-1	10	-	ASSEHREKQF
TRBJ2-3	few	TRBV4-1	11	-	ASSQPDRGAQY
TRBJ2-3	few	TRBV10-3	15	TRBD2	AISVSLAGGLKDTQY